The sequence of this T cell receptor beta chain was determined in a study of T cells in localized non-small cell lung cancer. Details on this clone: Its antigen is unknown.

The repertoire was sequenced with immunoSEQ multiplex PCR; TCRdb's copy has only in-frame clones and lacks some. The table includes fewer than 8,000 clones, 45% to 50% detected once. Overall study findings and caveats: Paired adjacent lung recovered a median about 60 of the top 100 tumor clones. Among blood samples, higher T cell density accompanied longer overall survival.

Material: lymph node tissue, obtained before any cancer treatment. The clonotype was recovered from a man aged 40 to 70 with stage I lung adenocarcinoma.

CDR3 loop: CAWSMTGRPEAFF. The DNA of the CDR3 is TGTGCCTGGAGTATGACAGGGAGGCCTGAAGCTTTCTTT. The genes are TRBV30 and TRBJ1-1; 7 bases map to TRBD1. Losses at the gene ends were 2 bases for V and 6 bases for J; bases not matched to a gene: 6. CDR3 size: 13 residues. Germline assignment: CDR1 GTSNPN and CDR2 SVGIG (reference sequence).